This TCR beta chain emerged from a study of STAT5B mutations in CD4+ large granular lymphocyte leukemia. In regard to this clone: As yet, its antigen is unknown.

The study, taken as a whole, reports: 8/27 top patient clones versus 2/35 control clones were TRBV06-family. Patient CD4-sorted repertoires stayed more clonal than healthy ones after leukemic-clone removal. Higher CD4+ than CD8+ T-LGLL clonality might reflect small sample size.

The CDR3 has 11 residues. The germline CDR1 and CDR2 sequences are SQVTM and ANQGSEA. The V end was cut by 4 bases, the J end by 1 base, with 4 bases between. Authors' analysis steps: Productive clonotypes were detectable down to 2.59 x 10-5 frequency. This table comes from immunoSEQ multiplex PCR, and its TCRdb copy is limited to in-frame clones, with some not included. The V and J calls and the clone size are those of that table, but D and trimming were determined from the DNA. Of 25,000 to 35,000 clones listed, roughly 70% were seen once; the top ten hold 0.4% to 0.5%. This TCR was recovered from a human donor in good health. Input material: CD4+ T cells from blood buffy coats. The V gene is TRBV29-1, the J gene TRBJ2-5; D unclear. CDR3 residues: CSVGLQETQYF. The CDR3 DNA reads TGCAGCGTTGGCCTCCAAGAGACCCAGTACTTC.